This TCR beta chain was obtained from a study of blood T cell repertoires in COVID-19. Study-wide context: Acute-phase and convalescent COVID-19 samples originated in the United States, Italy and Spain. In each case, the material was cDNA or gDNA derived from T cells, B-cell-depleted T cells, or PBMCs.

This CDR3 comprises 15 residues. In the source study's methods: Quantification of nucleated cells was approximated via reference gene primer amplification. TCRdb keeps only in-frame clones here, not all; method: immunoSEQ multiplex PCR. The V and J calls and clone size were taken over from that table, and D and trimming were inferred from the DNA. In the table there are about 49,000 clones, about 90% of which are singletons. J is TRBJ1-4 and V is TRBV21-1; the DNA was not compared with TRBD1, the D call given in the table. TRBV21-1 counts as a pseudogene. Source material: peripheral blood. The TCR was taken from a man older than 75 with acute or convalescent COVID-19. DNA of the CDR3: TGTGCCAGCAGCGCCCCGGGACAGGGGAAGGAAAAACTGTTTTTT. This codes for CASSAPGQGKEKLFF.